This T cell receptor beta chain was captured by sequencing in a study of T cells in Graves' hyperthyroidism and ophthalmopathy. This clonotype was detected many times. The antigen is unknown. Overall study results and limits: Also found in blood were most expanded thyroid clonotypes above 0.001.

Those patients with uncontrolled infection, other autoimmune disease, pregnancy or lactation were excluded. The authors obtained PBMCs from over 7.5 ml of fresh peripheral blood. Authors of the study amplified TCR beta CDR3 regions from RNA transcripts. A first-round RT-PCR of the TCR CDR3 used the HTBI primer set. TCRdb redid the calling of the multiplex PCR reads with MiXCR, one entry per CDR3 protein. Among hundreds of thousands of distinct CDR3 sequences listed, about 15% were seen once. The CDR3 is 15 amino acids. Trimming took 1 base from V and 4 from J; bases not matched to a gene: 6. Sequenced sample: blood. The V call is TRBV12-3 or TRBV12-4, the J call TRBJ2-5; 7 bases are shared with TRBD2. The receptor was isolated from a woman under 40 with Graves' hyperthyroidism that later progressed to Graves' ophthalmopathy. The DNA of the CDR3 is TGTGCCAGCAGTTTAGGGGGGGGGGTCGGAGAGACCCAGTACTTC. It encodes CASSLGGGVGETQYF.